These 30 T cell receptor beta chains were sequenced from one sample in a study of blood T cell repertoires in COVID-19. This table comes from immunoSEQ multiplex PCR, and its TCRdb copy is limited to in-frame clones, with some not included. This table has hundreds of thousands of clones, approximately 86% appearing once. Sequencing was done on a sample of peripheral blood. The receptors originated from a woman aged 55-69 years with COVID-19, enrolled during active disease.

This chain links TRBV18 with TRBJ1-1; D unclear. The CDR3 runs 13 residues. Looked up from germline, CDR1 is KGHSH and CDR2 is LQKENI. Trimming pared 0 bases from V and 9 bases from J, leaving 11 bases between. The CDR3 DNA reads as TGTGCCAGCTCACCACCGATGAGAGAAAAAGCTTTCTTT. Its protein is CASSPPMREKAFF.

The chain recombines TRBV7-2 with TRBJ1-6; D may be TRBD1 (5 bases). V dropped 6 bases and J dropped 10 bases, with 22 bases sitting between them. The CDR3 is 16 residues long. CDR1 and CDR2 (germline): SGHTA, FQGNSA. For the CDR3, the DNA is TGTGCCAGCAGACCTAACCTCCTAGGGGCGGGATCACCCCTCCACTTT. It encodes CASRPNLLGAGSPLHF.

This chain joins TRBV4-3 and TRBJ2-4; D call uncertain. Germline lookup yields CDR1 LGHNA and CDR2 YSLEER. Trimming cost V 0 bases and J 6 bases, with 9 bases left between them. The CDR3 spans 14 residues. Here the CDR3 reads CASSQELRGNIQYF. The CDR3 DNA reads as TGCGCCAGCAGCCAAGAGCTCCGAGGAAACATTCAGTACTTC.

This clone has a single count. The rearrangement joins TRBV5-1 to TRBJ2-6; 8 bases line up with TRBD1. The CDR3 length is 17 residues. With V trimmed by 3 bases and J by 0 bases, 5 bases remained unmatched. CDR1 SGHRS and CDR2 YFSETQ come from the germline V gene. CDR3 DNA: TGCGCCAGCAGCTCCGGACAGGGCAACTCTGGGGCCAACGTCCTGACTTTC. Protein sequence: CASSSGQGNSGANVLTF.

The gene calls are TRBV18 and TRBJ1-1; TRBD1 matches 9 bases. Germline V gene lookup returns CDR1 KGHSH and CDR2 LQKENI. Trimming removed 3 bases from V and 11 bases from J; junction bases left unmatched: 7. The CDR3 is made up of 13 amino acids. CDR3 sequence: CASSPDRGRRAFF. The CDR3 DNA sequence: TGTGCCAGCTCACCCGACAGGGGGAGACGGGCTTTCTTT.

This rearrangement joins TRBV19 to TRBJ2-7; 7 bases line up with TRBD1. The CDR3 is made up of 14 amino acids. Trimming took 5 bases from V and 2 from J; bases not matched to a gene: 6. The germline V gene encodes CDR1 LNHDA and CDR2 SQIVND (reference sequence). Here the CDR3 DNA reads TGTGCCAGTAGTCTACAGGGGTTCACCTACGAGCAGTACTTC. Amino acids: CASSLQGFTYEQYF.

V gene TRBV19 combines with J gene TRBJ1-1, with D possibly TRBD1 on 5 matching bases. V shed 1 base and J shed 3 bases, with 6 bases lying between them. The CDR3 spans 13 residues. Germline values: CDR1 LNHDA, CDR2 SQIVND (reference sequence). The CDR3 here is CASSIVGDTEAFF. The CDR3, as DNA: TGTGCCAGTAGTATAGTAGGGGACACTGAAGCTTTCTTT.

The genes are TRBV11-1 and TRBJ2-2; 7 bases are shared with TRBD1. Losses at the gene ends were 5 bases for V and 4 bases for J; bases not matched to a gene: 10. Looked up from germline, CDR1 is SGHAT and CDR2 is FQDESV (reference sequence). The CDR3 totals 16 residues. CDR3 sequence: CASSPTGRLRTGELFF. The CDR3 coding sequence is TGTGCCAGCAGCCCGACAGGGCGTCTTCGCACCGGGGAGCTGTTTTTT.

The chain carries TRBV10-1 and TRBJ2-3; D is unclear. V was cut by 3 bases and J by 6 bases, with 7 bases left in between. CDR1 WNHNN and CDR2 SYGVQD come from the germline V gene (reference sequence). This CDR3 region has 12 residues. The CDR3 DNA follows: TGCGCCAGCAGTGATAGAGAGGATACGCAGTATTTT. This codes for CASSDREDTQYF.

The rearrangement links TRBV6-4 to TRBJ1-6, with 7 bases matching TRBD1. V trimming: 5 bases; J trimming: 8 bases; junction bases outside the gene matches: 9. Germline V gene lookup returns CDR1 MRHNA and CDR2 SNTAGT. The CDR3 covers 15 residues. The CDR3, as DNA: TGTGCCAGCAGTATTACAGGGGCCGCTGATTCACCCCTCCACTTT. Amino acid sequence: CASSITGAADSPLHF.

The gene calls are TRBV25-1 and TRBJ1-5; the D is unclear. This CDR3 has 13 amino acids. The germline V gene has CDR1 MGHDK and CDR2 SYGVNS. V was pared by 5 bases and J by 9 bases, with 14 bases between. As DNA, the CDR3 is TGTGCCAGCAGTAACTCTCTTGAGGGGCCCCAGCATTTT. Amino acids: CASSNSLEGPQHF.

The chain has TRBV7-6 and TRBJ2-6; 15 bases are a match to TRBD2. This CDR3 has 18 amino acids. Unmatched junction bases numbered 3, after V lost 5 bases and J lost 1 base. Germline V lookup: CDR1 SGHVS, CDR2 FNYEAQ. CDR3 region: CASSRTSGGASGANVLTF. DNA for the CDR3: TGTGCCAGCAGCCGGACTAGCGGGGGGGCGTCTGGGGCCAACGTCCTGACTTTC.

The J gene is TRBJ2-1, the V gene TRBV7-9; 10 nucleotides match TRBD2. V gave up 3 bases and J gave up 9 bases; unmatched junction bases: 8. The CDR3 has 15 residues. CDR1 and CDR2 (germline): SEHNR, FQNEAQ (reference sequence). This CDR3 is CASSFGAGGRIEQFF. CDR3 nucleotide sequence: TGTGCCAGCAGCTTCGGAGCGGGGGGGCGGATTGAGCAGTTCTTC.

The chain employs TRBV9 and TRBJ2-3; possibly TRBD2 for D (7 bases). The CDR3 is 15 amino acids. V dropped 5 bases and J dropped 2 bases, with 15 bases sitting between them. The germline V gene has CDR1 SGDLS and CDR2 YYNGEE. This CDR3 is CASRSRGANTDTQYF. Written as DNA, the CDR3 is TGTGCCAGCAGATCCCGGGGGGCTAACACAGATACGCAGTATTTT.

This clone was recorded once. The chain links TRBV18 to TRBJ1-2; TRBD1 matches at 8 bases. The CDR3 has 13 residues. V lost 8 bases and J lost 1; bases outside the gene matches: 3. Per germline, CDR1 KGHSH and CDR2 LQKENI. The DNA of the CDR3 is TGTGCCAGCGCCGGACAGGGTAACTATGGCTACACCTTC. Translated, it gives CASAGQGNYGYTF.

V is TRBV19 and J is TRBJ2-7, with D possibly matching TRBD2 (6 bases). Trimming shortened V by 6 bases and J by 2 bases, and 20 bases separated the two germline ends. Germline CDR1 reads LNHDA; CDR2 reads SQIVND (reference sequence). The CDR3 is made up of 16 amino acids. CDR3 bases: TGTGCCAGTAGCCGCCCCTCCGGGACTGACACCTACGAGCAGTACTTC. Translating gives CASSRPSGTDTYEQYF.

The chain employs TRBV19 and TRBJ1-1, with D unclear. This CDR3 contains 13 residues. Per germline, CDR1 LNHDA and CDR2 SQIVND (reference sequence). The V end was cut by 4 bases, the J end by 5 bases, with 11 bases between. The CDR3 DNA reads as TGTGCCAGTAGTACCTACGGCGGAACTGAAGCTTTCTTT. Amino acid sequence: CASSTYGGTEAFF. The full variable domain, with the rest looked up from reference TRBV19 and TRBJ1-1, is DGGITQSPKYLFRKEGQNVTLSCEQNLNHDAMYWYRQDPGQGLRLIYYSQIVNDFQKGDIAEGYSVSREKKESFPLTVTSAQKNPTAFYLCASSTYGGTEAFFGQGTRLTVV.

The genes are TRBV11-2 and TRBJ2-1; 8 positions match TRBD1. Trimming cost V 4 bases and J 4 bases; bases outside gene matches: 12. This CDR3 contains 17 residues. Germline lookup yields CDR1 SGHAT and CDR2 FQNNGV. The CDR3 nucleotides are TGTGCCAGCAGCTCCAGGGGCGGGACAGGTCTATACAATGAGCAGTTCTTC. Translation gives CASSSRGGTGLYNEQFF. The whole variable domain, remainder taken from reference TRBV11-2 and TRBJ2-1, is EAGVAQSPRYKIIEKRQSVAFWCNPISGHATLYWYQQILGQGPKLLIQFQNNGVVDDSQLPKDRFSAERLKGVDSTLKIQPAKLEDSAVYLCASSSRGGTGLYNEQFFGPGTRLTVL.

The chain links TRBV21-1 to TRBJ1-1; TRBD1 is the table's D call, not checked against the DNA. TRBV21-1 is classified as a pseudogene. This CDR3 has 16 amino acids. For the CDR3, the DNA is TGTGCCAGCAGCTCTGGACAGGGGGGCCCACTCGGTGAAGCTTTCTTT. Translation gives CASSSGQGGPLGEAFF.

The chain has TRBV5-4 and TRBJ1-3; 9 positions agree with TRBD1. CDR1 SGHNT and CDR2 YYREEE come from the germline V gene (reference sequence). The CDR3 spans 13 residues. V shed 4 bases and J 7 bases; nucleotides not matched to a gene: 3. The CDR3 spells CASSGQGKNTIYF. The CDR3 DNA follows: TGTGCCAGCAGCGGACAGGGGAAGAACACCATATATTTT.

This chain uses TRBV7-9 with TRBJ1-2, with no clear D. V was trimmed by 3 bases and J by 1 base, leaving 24 bases between them. CDR3 size: 19 residues. Germline V gives CDR1 SEHNR, CDR2 FQNEAQ (reference sequence). DNA of the CDR3: TGTGCCAGCAGCTTCAAACGAGGACGGGGATTGGGTTTTAACTATGGCTACACCTTC. Encoded protein: CASSFKRGRGLGFNYGYTF.

The gene calls are TRBV4-2 and TRBJ2-3; 16 bases map to TRBD2. V trimming: 4 bases; J trimming: 6 bases; junction bases outside the gene matches: 1. CDR1 LGHNA and CDR2 YNFKEQ come from the germline V gene. This CDR3 has 15 residues. Here the CDR3 reads CASSLGLAGGDTQYF. Here the CDR3 DNA reads TGTGCCAGCAGCCTGGGACTAGCGGGGGGGGATACGCAGTATTTT.

CDR3 DNA: TGTGCCAGCAGCGTGAGATCGGACAGTTACACAGATACGCAGTATTTT. Its translation is CASSVRSDSYTDTQYF. The V gene is TRBV9, the J gene TRBJ2-3, with a possible D match to TRBD1 (6 bases). The CDR3 sequence is 16 residues long. With 2 bases removed from V and 2 bases from J, the gap between germline ends came to 15 bases. Germline V gene data show CDR1 as SGDLS and CDR2 as YYNGEE.

This CDR3 reads CASSLGGDTEAFF. The CDR3 DNA reads as TGTGCCAGCAGTTTAGGGGGGGACACTGAAGCTTTCTTT. V gene TRBV12-3 or TRBV12-4 combines with J gene TRBJ1-1; D might be TRBD1 (5 bases). CDR3 length equals 13 residues. Between the trimmed V and J ends, which lost 1 base and 3 bases, there was a span of 6 bases.

This rearrangement joins TRBV7-9 to TRBJ1-6; a possible D gene is TRBD1 (5 bases). The V gene lost 3 bases and the J gene lost 2 bases, with 17 bases spanning the gap. The germline CDR1 and CDR2 sequences are SEHNR and FQNEAQ (reference sequence). This CDR3 region has 18 residues. DNA of the CDR3: TGTGCCAGCAGCTTGGGTGGTGGGGGGAGCGCCTATAATTCACCCCTCCACTTT. It codes for CASSLGGGGSAYNSPLHF.

The V gene is TRBV5-1, the J gene TRBJ1-2; 7 bases match TRBD1. Losses at the gene ends were 6 bases for V and 6 bases for J; bases not matched to a gene: 8. There are 13 residues in the CDR3. Germline V gene data show CDR1 as SGHRS and CDR2 as YFSETQ. The chain's CDR3 is CASTQSTGDGYTF. The CDR3 DNA reads TGCGCCAGCACCCAAAGCACAGGGGATGGCTACACCTTC.

This chain links TRBV5-1 with TRBJ2-3; TRBD2 agrees at 8 bases. The CDR3 sequence is 16 residues long. After removal of 0 bases from V and 2 bases from J, the junction contained 5 bases not matched to a gene. Germline V gene sequence: CDR1 SGHRS, CDR2 YFSETQ. The CDR3 region has the DNA TGCGCCAGCAGCTTGGGGACTAGCCTAATCACAGATACGCAGTATTTT. It translates to CASSLGTSLITDTQYF.

The V and J genes are TRBV11-3 and TRBJ2-1, with D perhaps TRBD1 (6 bases). Trimming took off 5 bases at V and 4 bases at J, with 15 bases between the two ends. CDR3 length: 15 residues. CDR1 and CDR2 from the germline V gene are SGHNT and YENEEA. The CDR3 sequence is CASSTRGILYNEQFF. CDR3 sequence (DNA): TGTGCCAGCAGCACCAGGGGTATCTTGTACAATGAGCAGTTCTTC.

The chain couples TRBV3-1 (or the pseudogene TRBV3-2) to TRBJ1-5; D gene unclear. V shed 6 bases and J shed 2 bases, with 5 bases lying between them. Germline V gene data show CDR1 as LGHDT and CDR2 as YNNKEL (reference sequence). This CDR3 spans 12 amino acids. The CDR3 here is CASSPGNQPQHF. For the CDR3, the DNA is TGTGCCAGCAGTCCTGGCAATCAGCCCCAGCATTTT.

This clone was seen once. The chain links TRBV19 to TRBJ1-2; 8 nucleotides align to TRBD1. Germline trimming cut 0 bases from V and 8 bases from J; bases unmatched to any gene: 20. In germline, CDR1 is LNHDA, CDR2 SQIVND (reference sequence). The CDR3 runs to 19 residues. The CDR3 sequence is CASSIDLPTGARRLGGYTF. The CDR3, as DNA: TGTGCCAGTAGTATAGACCTCCCGACAGGGGCACGCCGACTGGGGGGCTACACCTTC.